The 8 T cell receptor beta chains listed next were all sequenced from one sample in a study of blood T cell repertoires in COVID-19. Profiling relied on immunoSEQ multiplex PCR, and the TCRdb table lists in-frame clones only, not all of them. The sample lists roughly 56,000 clones, 65% to 90% occurring once. Sequenced input: peripheral blood. These receptors came from a human donor in a cohort sampled during active COVID-19.

This clone was observed a handful of times. This chain links TRBV3-1 (or the pseudogene TRBV3-2) with TRBJ2-3, with 9 bases identical to TRBD2. CDR1 LGHDT and CDR2 YNNKEL come from the germline V gene (reference sequence). The CDR3 has 16 amino acids. Trimming cost V 4 bases and J 8 bases; bases outside gene matches: 13. The CDR3 nucleotides are TGTGCCAGCAGCCCGCCAAGACTAGCGGCACGAGGTACGCAGTATTTT. Amino acids: CASSPPRLAARGTQYF.

The chain couples TRBV7-9 to TRBJ2-5; 7 bases are a match to TRBD2. The CDR3 sequence is 15 residues long. Per the germline V gene, CDR1 is SEHNR and CDR2 is FQNEAQ (reference sequence). V shed 1 base, J shed 2 bases, and the junction held 4 bases outside the gene matches. CDR3 loop: CASSLGDSGQETQYF. The CDR3 coding sequence is TGTGCCAGCAGCTTAGGTGATAGCGGGCAAGAGACCCAGTACTTC.

This clone was seen a handful of times. The V gene is TRBV5-1, the J gene TRBJ2-2, with 9 bases aligning to TRBD2. The CDR3 covers 16 residues. Trimming cost V 2 bases and J 5 bases; bases outside gene matches: 7. Germline V CDR1 and CDR2: SGHRS, YFSETQ. CDR3 nucleotide sequence: TGCGCCAGCAGCTTACTGACTAGCGGAAAAACCGGGGAGCTGTTTTTT. It specifies CASSLLTSGKTGELFF.

The CDR3 reads CASSVGSYNEQFF. The CDR3 nucleotides are TGTGCCAGCAGCGTCGGCTCCTACAATGAGCAGTTCTTC. J is TRBJ2-1 and V is TRBV9; D uncertain. CDR1 and CDR2 from the germline V gene are SGDLS and YYNGEE. Deletions cut 2 bases from V and 0 bases from J, with 3 bases between. The CDR3 runs 13 residues.

J is TRBJ1-3 and V is TRBV18; TRBD1 agrees at 7 bases. Unmatched junction bases numbered 9, after V lost 3 bases and J lost 4 bases. Germline lookup yields CDR1 KGHSH and CDR2 LQKENI. CDR3 length: 16 amino acids. CDR3 DNA: TGTGCCAGCTCACCGGGAATGGACAGGACAGGAAACACCATATATTTT. Protein product: CASSPGMDRTGNTIYF.

The chain employs TRBV7-9 and TRBJ1-5; D possibly corresponds to TRBD1 (5 bases). The CDR3 spans 16 residues. Looked up from germline, CDR1 is SEHNR and CDR2 is FQNEAQ (reference sequence). V was clipped by 1 base and J by 6 bases, with 16 bases between them. CDR3 protein: CASSLVLQGSVQPQHF. CDR3 DNA sequence: TGTGCCAGCAGCTTAGTTCTCCAGGGCAGCGTTCAGCCCCAGCATTTT.

The chain has TRBV30 and TRBJ1-3, with D uncertain. This CDR3 contains 12 residues. CDR1 is GTSNPN, CDR2 SVGIG, per germline (reference sequence). Trimming took 1 base from V and 4 from J, leaving 5 bases between them. This CDR3 is CAWSASGNTIYF. The CDR3 nucleotides read TGTGCCTGGAGTGCAAGCGGAAACACCATATATTTT.

The chain carries TRBV19 and TRBJ2-7; 7 nucleotides match TRBD1. This CDR3 contains 13 residues. From germline, CDR1 is LNHDA and CDR2 SQIVND (reference sequence). Germline trimming cut 3 bases from V and 4 bases from J; bases unmatched to any gene: 3. The CDR3: CASSMQGVYEQYF. The DNA for the CDR3 is TGTGCCAGTAGTATGCAGGGGGTTTACGAGCAGTACTTC.